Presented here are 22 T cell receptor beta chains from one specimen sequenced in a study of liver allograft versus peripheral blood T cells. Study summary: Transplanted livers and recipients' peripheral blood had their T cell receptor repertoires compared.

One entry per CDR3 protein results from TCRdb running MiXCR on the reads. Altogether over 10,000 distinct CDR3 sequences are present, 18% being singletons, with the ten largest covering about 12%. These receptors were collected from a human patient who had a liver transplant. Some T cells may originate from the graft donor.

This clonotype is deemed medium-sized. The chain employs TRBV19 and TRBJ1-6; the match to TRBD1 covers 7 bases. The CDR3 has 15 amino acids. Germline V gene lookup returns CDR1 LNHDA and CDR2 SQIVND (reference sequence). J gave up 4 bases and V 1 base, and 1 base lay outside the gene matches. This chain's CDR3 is CASSIAGQYNSPLHF. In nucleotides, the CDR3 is TGTGCCAGTAGTATAGCGGGACAGTATAATTCACCCCTCCACTTT. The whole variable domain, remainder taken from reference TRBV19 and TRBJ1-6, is DGGITQSPKYLFRKEGQNVTLSCEQNLNHDAMYWYRQDPGQGLRLIYYSQIVNDFQKGDIAEGYSVSREKKESFPLTVTSAQKNPTAFYLCASSIAGQYNSPLHFGNGTRLTVT.

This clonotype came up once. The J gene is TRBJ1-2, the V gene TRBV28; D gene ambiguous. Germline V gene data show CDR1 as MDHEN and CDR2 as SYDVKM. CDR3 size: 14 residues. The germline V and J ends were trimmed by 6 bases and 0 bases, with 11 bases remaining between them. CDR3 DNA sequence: TGTGCCAGCAGCTCCGGACGGCCTAACTATGGCTACACCTTC. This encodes CASSSGRPNYGYTF.

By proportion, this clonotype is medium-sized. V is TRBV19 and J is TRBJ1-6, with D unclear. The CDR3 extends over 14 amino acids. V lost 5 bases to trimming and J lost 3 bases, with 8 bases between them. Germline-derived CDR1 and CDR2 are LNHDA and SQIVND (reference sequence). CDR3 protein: CASSADGYNSPLHF. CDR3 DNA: TGTGCCAGTAGTGCGGACGGCTATAATTCACCCCTCCACTTT.

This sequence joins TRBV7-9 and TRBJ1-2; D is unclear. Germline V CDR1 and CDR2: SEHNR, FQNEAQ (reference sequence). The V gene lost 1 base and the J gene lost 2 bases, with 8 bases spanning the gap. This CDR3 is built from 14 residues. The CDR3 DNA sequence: TGTGCCAGCAGCTTAGAGGTTCCGAACTATGGCTACACCTTC. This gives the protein CASSLEVPNYGYTF.

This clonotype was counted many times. The CDR3 region is CASRTGYLSNQPQHF. CDR3 in DNA: TGTGCCAGTAGAACAGGGTACCTTAGCAATCAGCCCCAGCATTTT. This sequence joins TRBV19 and TRBJ1-5; maybe TRBD1 (6 bases). This CDR3 comprises 15 residues. Looked up from germline, CDR1 is LNHDA and CDR2 is SQIVND (reference sequence). V lost 6 bases, J lost 0 bases, and 12 bases lay in between.

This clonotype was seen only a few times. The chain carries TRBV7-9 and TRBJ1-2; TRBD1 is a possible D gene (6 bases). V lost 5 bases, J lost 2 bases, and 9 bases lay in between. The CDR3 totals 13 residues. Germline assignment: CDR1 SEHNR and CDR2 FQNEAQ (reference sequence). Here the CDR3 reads CASSDGQNYGYTF. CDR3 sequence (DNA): TGTGCCAGCAGCGATGGACAGAACTATGGCTACACCTTC.

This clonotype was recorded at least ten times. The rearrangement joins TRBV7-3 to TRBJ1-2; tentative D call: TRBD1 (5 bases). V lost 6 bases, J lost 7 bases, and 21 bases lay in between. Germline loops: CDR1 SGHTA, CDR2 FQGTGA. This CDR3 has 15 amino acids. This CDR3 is CASSLGGTGFSGYTF. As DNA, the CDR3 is TGTGCCAGCAGTCTAGGCGGCACAGGTTTTAGTGGCTACACCTTC.

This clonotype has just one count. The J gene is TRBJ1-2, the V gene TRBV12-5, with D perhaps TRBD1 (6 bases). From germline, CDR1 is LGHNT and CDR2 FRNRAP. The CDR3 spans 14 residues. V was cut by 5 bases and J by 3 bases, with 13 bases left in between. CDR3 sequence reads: CASGTSTGHYGYTF. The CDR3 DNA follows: TGTGCTAGTGGTACTTCCACAGGGCACTATGGCTACACCTTC.

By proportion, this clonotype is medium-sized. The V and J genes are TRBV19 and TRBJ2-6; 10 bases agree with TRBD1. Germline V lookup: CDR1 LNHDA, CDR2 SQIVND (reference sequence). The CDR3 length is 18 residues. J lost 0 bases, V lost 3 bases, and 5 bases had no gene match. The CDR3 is CASSIRDRGRSGANVLTF. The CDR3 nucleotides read TGTGCCAGTAGTATTCGTGACAGGGGGCGCTCTGGGGCCAACGTCCTGACTTTC. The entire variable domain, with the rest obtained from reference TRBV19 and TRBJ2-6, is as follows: DGGITQSPKYLFRKEGQNVTLSCEQNLNHDAMYWYRQDPGQGLRLIYYSQIVNDFQKGDIAEGYSVSREKKESFPLTVTSAQKNPTAFYLCASSIRDRGRSGANVLTFGAGSRLTVL.

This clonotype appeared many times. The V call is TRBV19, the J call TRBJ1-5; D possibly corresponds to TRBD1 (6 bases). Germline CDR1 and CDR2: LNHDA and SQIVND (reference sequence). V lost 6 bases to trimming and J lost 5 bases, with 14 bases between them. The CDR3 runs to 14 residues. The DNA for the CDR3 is TGTGCCAGTAGGGACAGTGCAGGTTATCAGCCCCAGCATTTT. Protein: CASRDSAGYQPQHF.

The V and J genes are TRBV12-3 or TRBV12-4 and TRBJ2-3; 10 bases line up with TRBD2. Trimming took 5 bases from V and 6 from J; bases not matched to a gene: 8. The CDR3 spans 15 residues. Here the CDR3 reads CASSQGLASRDTQYF. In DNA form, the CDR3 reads TGTGCCAGCAGTCAGGGACTAGCGAGCCGGGATACGCAGTATTTT.

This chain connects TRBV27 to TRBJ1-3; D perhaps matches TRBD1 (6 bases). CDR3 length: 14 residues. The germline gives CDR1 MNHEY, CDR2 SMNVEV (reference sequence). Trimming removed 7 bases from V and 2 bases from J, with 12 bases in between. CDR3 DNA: TGTGCCAGCAAGGGACACGAGGCTGGAAACACCATATATTTT. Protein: CASKGHEAGNTIYF.

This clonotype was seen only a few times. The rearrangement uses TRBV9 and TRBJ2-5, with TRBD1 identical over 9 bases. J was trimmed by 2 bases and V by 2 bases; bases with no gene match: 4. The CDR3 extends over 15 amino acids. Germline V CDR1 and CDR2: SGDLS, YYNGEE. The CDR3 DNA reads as TGTGCCAGCAGCGTTCGGACAGGGGAACAAGAGACCCAGTACTTC. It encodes CASSVRTGEQETQYF.

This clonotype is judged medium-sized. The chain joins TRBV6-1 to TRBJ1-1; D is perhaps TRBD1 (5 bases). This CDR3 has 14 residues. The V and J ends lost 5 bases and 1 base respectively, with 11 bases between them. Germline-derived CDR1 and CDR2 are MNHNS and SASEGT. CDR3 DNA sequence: TGTGCCAGCAGTACCCATGGGACGAACACTGAAGCTTTCTTT. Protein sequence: CASSTHGTNTEAFF.

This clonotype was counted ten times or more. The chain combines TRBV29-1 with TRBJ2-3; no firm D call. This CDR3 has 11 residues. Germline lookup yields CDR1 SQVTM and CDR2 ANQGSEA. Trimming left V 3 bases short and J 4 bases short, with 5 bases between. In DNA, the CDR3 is TGCAGCGTTGACCCTGCAGATACGCAGTATTTT. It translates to CSVDPADTQYF.

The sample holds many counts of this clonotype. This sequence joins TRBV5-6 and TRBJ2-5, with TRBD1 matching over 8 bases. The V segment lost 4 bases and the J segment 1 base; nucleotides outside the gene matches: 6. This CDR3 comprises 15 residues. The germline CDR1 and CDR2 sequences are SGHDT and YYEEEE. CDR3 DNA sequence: TGTGCCAGCAGCGCCCGGGACAGGTCCCAAGAGACCCAGTACTTC. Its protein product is CASSARDRSQETQYF.

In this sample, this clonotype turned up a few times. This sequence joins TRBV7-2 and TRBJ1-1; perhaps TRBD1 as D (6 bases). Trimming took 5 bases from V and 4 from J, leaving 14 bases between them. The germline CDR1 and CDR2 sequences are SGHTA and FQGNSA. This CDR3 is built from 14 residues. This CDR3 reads CASSLHRDITEAFF. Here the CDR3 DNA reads TGTGCCAGCAGCCTCCACAGGGATATCACTGAAGCTTTCTTT.

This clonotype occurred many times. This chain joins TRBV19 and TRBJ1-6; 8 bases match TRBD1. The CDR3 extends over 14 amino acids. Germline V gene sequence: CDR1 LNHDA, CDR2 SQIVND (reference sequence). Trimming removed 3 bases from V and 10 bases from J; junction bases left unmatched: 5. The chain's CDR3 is CASSMTGEYSPLHF. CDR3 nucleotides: TGTGCCAGTAGTATGACAGGGGAATACTCACCCCTCCACTTT.

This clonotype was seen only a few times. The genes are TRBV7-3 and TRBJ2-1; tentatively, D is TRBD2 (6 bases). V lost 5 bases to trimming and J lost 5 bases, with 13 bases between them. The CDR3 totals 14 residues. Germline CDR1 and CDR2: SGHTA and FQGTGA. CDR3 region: CASSPTRGDNEQFF. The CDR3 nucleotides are TGTGCCAGCAGCCCGACTAGAGGGGACAATGAGCAGTTCTTC.

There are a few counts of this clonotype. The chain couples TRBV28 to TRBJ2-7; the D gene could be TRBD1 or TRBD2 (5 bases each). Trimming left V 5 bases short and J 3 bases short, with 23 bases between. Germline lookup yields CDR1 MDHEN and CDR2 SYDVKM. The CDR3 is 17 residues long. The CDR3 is CASSAIPREGVIYEQYF. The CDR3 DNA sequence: TGTGCCAGCAGTGCAATCCCCCGGGAAGGGGTGATCTACGAGCAGTACTTC.

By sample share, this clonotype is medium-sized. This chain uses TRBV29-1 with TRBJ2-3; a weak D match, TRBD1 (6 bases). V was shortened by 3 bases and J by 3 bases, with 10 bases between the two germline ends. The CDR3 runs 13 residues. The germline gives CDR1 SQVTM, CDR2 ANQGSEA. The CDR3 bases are TGCAGCGTTGATCCTAGGGGGACAGATACGCAGTATTTT. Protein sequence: CSVDPRGTDTQYF.

The CDR3 spells CASRRGTSGSYNEQFF. The CDR3 coding sequence is TGTGCCAGCAGACGAGGGACTAGCGGTTCCTACAATGAGCAGTTCTTC. V is TRBV6-5 and J is TRBJ2-1; 11 positions agree with TRBD2. This CDR3 is 16 amino acids long. J lost 1 base, V lost 6 bases, and 5 bases had no gene match. Germline lookup yields CDR1 MNHEY and CDR2 SVGAGI.